The 26 T cell receptor beta chains in this list originate from one sample, sequenced in a study of early T cells in non-severe SARS-CoV-2 infection. TCRdb redid the calling of the 5' RACE reads with MiXCR, one entry per CDR3 protein. The sample holds around 50,000 distinct CDR3 sequences, about 6.2% seen once. Sequencing was done on a sample of whole blood. Receptors originate from an adult who was a healthcare worker with PCR-confirmed SARS-CoV-2 infection or an uninfected control (not recorded which).

This clonotype was recorded many times. This sequence joins TRBV7-3 and TRBJ1-6, with 9 bases fitting TRBD1. Looked up from germline, CDR1 is SGHTA and CDR2 is FQGTGA. V shed 3 bases, J shed 6 bases, and the junction held 0 bases outside the gene matches. The CDR3 runs 14 residues. CDR3 amino acids: CASSLDRGNSPLHF. Here the CDR3 DNA reads TGTGCCAGCAGCTTGGACAGGGGTAATTCACCCCTCCACTTT.

This clonotype showed up many times. DNA for the CDR3: TGCGCCAGCAGCCAAGAGTACTACCAGGACTACGAGCAGTACTTC. Protein: CASSQEYYQDYEQYF. The rearrangement joins TRBV4-1 to TRBJ2-7, with D unresolved. CDR1 is MGHRA and CDR2 is YSYEKL in the germline V gene. V was shortened by 0 bases and J by 3 bases, with 12 bases between the two germline ends. The CDR3 has 15 residues.

The V and J genes are TRBV5-5 and TRBJ2-7, with 9 nucleotides matching TRBD1. CDR3 length: 13 residues. The V gene end was trimmed by 4 bases and the J gene end by 5 bases; junction bases not matched to a gene: 4. Looked up from germline, CDR1 is SGHKS and CDR2 is YYEKEE (reference sequence). The CDR3 region is CASSGTGPDEQYF. The CDR3 nucleotides read TGTGCCAGCAGCGGGACAGGGCCGGACGAGCAGTACTTC.

The chain joins TRBV27 to TRBJ1-5; D gene unclear. Germline CDR1 and CDR2: MNHEY and SMNVEV (reference sequence). V was pared by 2 bases and J by 6 bases, with 8 bases between. This CDR3 is 13 amino acids long. The CDR3 protein is CASSLREGQPQHF. In DNA form, the CDR3 reads TGTGCCAGCAGTTTACGGGAAGGTCAGCCCCAGCATTTT.

This clonotype was counted ten times or more. This chain links TRBV29-1 with TRBJ2-7, with 7 bases fitting TRBD1. Germline CDR1 reads SQVTM; CDR2 reads ANQGSEA. This CDR3 region has 12 residues. With 7 bases clipped from V and 6 bases from J, the junction kept 9 bases outside the gene matches. CDR3 sequence reads: CSAVRTGTEQYF. For the CDR3, the DNA is TGCAGCGCAGTCCGGACAGGAACCGAGCAGTACTTC.

This clonotype was picked up a small number of times. This chain connects TRBV5-5 to TRBJ2-3; 12 bases are shared with TRBD2. This CDR3 comprises 16 residues. V lost 3 bases to trimming and J lost 2 bases; unmatched junction nucleotides: 4. The germline V gene has CDR1 SGHKS and CDR2 YYEKEE (reference sequence). In DNA form, the CDR3 reads TGTGCCAGCAGCTGGACTAGCGGGGAATACACAGATACGCAGTATTTT. As protein: CASSWTSGEYTDTQYF. The whole variable domain, remainder taken from reference TRBV5-5 and TRBJ2-3, is DAGVTQSPTHLIKTRGQQVTLRCSPISGHKSVSWYQQVLGQGPQFIFQYYEKEERGRGNFPDRFSARQFPNYSSELNVNALLLGDSALYLCASSWTSGEYTDTQYFGPGTRLTVL.

There are many counts of this clonotype. The chain combines TRBV6-2 or TRBV6-3 with TRBJ2-1, with D possibly TRBD1 on 6 matching bases. Trimming cost V 5 bases and J 9 bases, with 14 bases left between them. CDR1 is MNHEY, CDR2 SVGEGT, per germline. CDR3 length: 13 amino acids. The CDR3 bases are TGTGCCAGCAGTCCCCACAGGGTCGCTGAGCAGTTCTTC. Translation gives CASSPHRVAEQFF.

This clonotype came up a few times. The V call is TRBV20-1, the J call TRBJ2-2; D gene ambiguous. The CDR3 contains 14 residues. V shed 4 bases and J shed 8 bases, with 17 bases lying between them. CDR1 is DFQATT, CDR2 SNEGSKA, per germline (reference sequence). CDR3 in amino acids: CSAKGQNLGGELFF. In nucleotides, the CDR3 is TGCAGTGCTAAGGGCCAGAACCTAGGAGGGGAGCTGTTTTTT.

This clonotype was observed at least ten times. CDR3 in DNA: TGTGCCAGCAGCTTCGAGTCGGGGGGCACTACAGATACGCAGTATTTT. Protein: CASSFESGGTTDTQYF. This chain joins TRBV11-2 and TRBJ2-3; weak D call: TRBD2 (7 bases). The germline V gene has CDR1 SGHAT and CDR2 FQNNGV. V lost 3 bases and J 3 bases, leaving 16 bases between the germline ends. This CDR3 spans 16 amino acids.

The rearrangement uses TRBV18 and TRBJ2-7, with a tentative D call TRBD1 (5 bases). Trimming left V 6 bases short and J 5 bases short, with 17 bases between. The CDR3 runs 14 residues. The germline gives CDR1 KGHSH, CDR2 LQKENI. The CDR3 DNA sequence: TGTGCCAGCTCGAAGGTGACAGACAGCCACGAGCAGTACTTC. This codes for CASSKVTDSHEQYF.

The chain is built from TRBV12-3 or TRBV12-4 and TRBJ2-7; no definite D call. The CDR3 is 14 residues long. V dropped 6 bases and J dropped 6 bases, with 18 bases sitting between them. As DNA, the CDR3 is TGTGCCAGCAGCCAGGACGCCAGAACGCGCGAGCAGTACTTC. Translating gives CASSQDARTREQYF.

CDR3 sequence (DNA): TGTGCCAGCAGTTTAGGGGGGCCGGAGGAGTACTTC. Its protein product is CASSLGGPEEYF. The chain is built from TRBV6-2 or TRBV6-3 and TRBJ2-7; the D call may be TRBD1 or TRBD2 (6 bases each). V lost 4 bases, J lost 11 bases, and 15 bases lay in between. Germline V lookup: CDR1 MNHEY, CDR2 SVGEGT. The CDR3 extends over 12 amino acids.

The rearrangement links TRBV3-1 to TRBJ1-5; no reliable D call. V shed 0 bases and J shed 5 bases, with 5 bases lying between them. Per the germline V gene, CDR1 is LGHDT and CDR2 is YNNKEL (reference sequence). The CDR3 runs 13 residues. This chain's CDR3 is CASSQDLDQPQHF. CDR3 in DNA: TGTGCCAGCAGCCAAGATCTAGATCAGCCCCAGCATTTT.

This clonotype has only a few counts. The CDR3 is CASSAGYYNEKLFF. In DNA form, the CDR3 reads TGTGCCAGCAGCGCCGGGTACTATAATGAAAAACTGTTTTTT. V gene TRBV6-5 combines with J gene TRBJ1-4; the D is unclear. Germline values: CDR1 MNHEY, CDR2 SVGAGI. The V end was cut by 6 bases, the J end by 4 bases, with 12 bases between. The CDR3 has 14 residues.

This clonotype turned up a few times. This CDR3 reads CASEPDNYGYTF. Written as DNA, the CDR3 is TGTGCCAGCGAACCAGACAACTATGGCTACACCTTC. The rearrangement links TRBV6-1 to TRBJ1-2; D not certain. The V gene's germline CDR1 is MNHNS and CDR2 SASEGT. The CDR3 extends over 12 amino acids. The ends were cut back, 8 bases at V and 2 bases at J, with 9 bases in the middle.

The rearrangement uses TRBV12-3 or TRBV12-4 and TRBJ1-2, with D maybe TRBD1 (6 bases). This CDR3 has 14 residues. Trimming took off 6 bases at V and 4 bases at J, with 15 bases between the two ends. For the CDR3, the DNA is TGTGCCAGCAGCCCCAGACAGGCTGGCTATGGCTACACCTTC. It specifies CASSPRQAGYGYTF.

The J gene is TRBJ1-2, the V gene TRBV12-3 or TRBV12-4; TRBD1 agrees at 11 bases. V dropped 5 bases and J dropped 3; count of bases not matched to a gene: 11. This CDR3 contains 17 residues. The DNA of the CDR3 is TGTGCCAGCAGTCGGACAGGGGGCTGGGATGAGGACTATGGCTACACCTTC. Translation: CASSRTGGWDEDYGYTF.

This clonotype was seen repeatedly, ten times or more. V is TRBV7-8 and J is TRBJ2-1; 11 bases align to TRBD2. The CDR3 length is 18 residues. With V trimmed by 4 bases and J by 1 base, 9 bases remained unmatched. CDR1 and CDR2 from the germline V gene are SGHVS and FQNEAQ. The CDR3 DNA reads TGTGCCAGCAGCTATCCTACTAGCGGGGGAACTTCCTACAATGAGCAGTTCTTC. Translating it yields CASSYPTSGGTSYNEQFF. Combining the CDR3 with reference TRBV7-8 and TRBJ2-1 gives the whole variable domain GAGVSQSPRYKVAKRGQDVALRCDPISGHVSLFWYQQALGQGPEFLTYFQNEAQLDKSGLPSDRFFAERPEGSVSTLKIQRTQQEDSAVYLCASSYPTSGGTSYNEQFFGPGTRLTVL.

The chain combines TRBV7-8 with TRBJ2-7; D is perhaps TRBD1 (5 bases). Germline V gene data show CDR1 as SGHVS and CDR2 as FQNEAQ. CDR3 length: 14 residues. Trimming left V 1 base short and J 3 bases short, with 10 bases between. CDR3 sequence: CASSLDDRDYEQYF. The CDR3 nucleotides are TGTGCCAGCAGCTTAGACGACAGAGACTACGAGCAGTACTTC. Full variable domain (outside the CDR3, taken from reference TRBV7-8 and TRBJ2-7): GAGVSQSPRYKVAKRGQDVALRCDPISGHVSLFWYQQALGQGPEFLTYFQNEAQLDKSGLPSDRFFAERPEGSVSTLKIQRTQQEDSAVYLCASSLDDRDYEQYFGPGTRLTVT.

This clonotype was detected many times. The rearrangement links TRBV6-5 to TRBJ2-1; no reliable D call. Germline V gene sequence: CDR1 MNHEY, CDR2 SVGAGI. The CDR3 consists of 15 residues. Deletions cut 2 bases from V and 4 bases from J, with 12 bases between. CDR3 sequence (DNA): TGTGCCAGCAGTTACCGGATGGGCCTATACAATGAGCAGTTCTTC. Translation gives CASSYRMGLYNEQFF.

The chain employs TRBV5-6 and TRBJ2-7; TRBD2 might be the D (6 bases). The CDR3 totals 15 residues. Trimming took off 4 bases at V and 2 bases at J, with 16 bases between the two ends. The germline gives CDR1 SGHDT, CDR2 YYEEEE. The CDR3, as DNA: TGTGCCAGCAGCGCTTATCCGGGACTGCCCTACGAGCAGTACTTC. This gives the protein CASSAYPGLPYEQYF. Drawing the rest from reference TRBV5-6 and TRBJ2-7, the complete variable domain is DAGVTQSPTHLIKTRGQQVTLRCSPKSGHDTVSWYQQALGQGPQFIFQYYEEEERQRGNFPDRFSGHQFPNYSSELNVNALLLGDSALYLCASSAYPGLPYEQYFGPGTRLTVT.

This chain joins TRBV9 and TRBJ1-5; D perhaps matches TRBD1 (6 bases). This CDR3 has 15 residues. Per the germline V gene, CDR1 is SGDLS and CDR2 is YYNGEE. V dropped 4 bases and J dropped 0 bases, with 11 bases sitting between them. The CDR3 loop reads CASSSSGDSNQPQHF. CDR3 nucleotides: TGTGCCAGCAGCTCCTCAGGGGATAGCAATCAGCCCCAGCATTTT.

In its sample, this clonotype was seen many times. This chain uses TRBV5-1 with TRBJ2-5, with D unresolved. Trimming took 0 bases from V and 5 from J, leaving 11 bases between them. The germline V gene encodes CDR1 SGHRS and CDR2 YFSETQ. The CDR3 length is 14 residues. The CDR3 nucleotides are TGCGCCAGCAGCTTGGCCCACGTCCGGGAGACCCAGTACTTC. Its protein product is CASSLAHVRETQYF.

This clonotype was counted many times. The V call is TRBV20-1, the J call TRBJ1-1; 7 bases fit TRBD1. V lost 2 bases to trimming and J lost 1 base; unmatched junction nucleotides: 4. CDR1 and CDR2 from the germline V gene are DFQATT and SNEGSKA (reference sequence). The CDR3 runs to 14 residues. The CDR3 reads CSARTGQENTEAFF. The CDR3 coding sequence is TGCAGTGCTAGAACCGGACAGGAGAACACTGAAGCTTTCTTT.

At least ten counts were recorded for this clonotype. The chain joins TRBV2 to TRBJ2-5, with 12 bases fitting TRBD2. The CDR3 is 20 residues long. CDR1 and CDR2 (germline): SNHLY, FYNNEI. V shed 1 base, J shed 2 bases, and the junction held 14 bases outside the gene matches. The CDR3 DNA reads as TGTGCCAGCAGTGAAGGTCTAGGGACTAGCGGGCGGCCGTTGCAAGAGACCCAGTACTTC. It encodes CASSEGLGTSGRPLQETQYF.

This clonotype was seen many times. The genes are TRBV20-1 and TRBJ1-2, with a possible D match to TRBD1 (5 bases). The CDR3 consists of 12 residues. Trimming took 5 bases from V and 4 from J, leaving 11 bases between them. CDR1 and CDR2 from the germline V gene are DFQATT and SNEGSKA (reference sequence). The CDR3 nucleotides are TGCAGTGCTTTGAGGGGCAGCTATGGCTACACCTTC. The encoded protein is CSALRGSYGYTF.